Below are 31 T cell receptor beta chains sequenced from a single sample in a study of T cell responses to AZD1222 COVID-19 vaccine (dated by TCRdb to the early 2020s). The library was prepared using the immunoSEQ multiplex PCR assay. Sourced from immuneACCESS, this table was stored by TCRdb with only in-frame sequences that have V and J called. A share of the clones is absent; for the studies checked, an unresolved V gene accounts for under half, and the remainder has no known explanation. The table for this sample lists about 120,000 clones; 92% of them were counted only once. The top ten hold 14% to 15% of the sample. What the time point label conveys for this sample: baseline before first vaccination. Sequenced here: peripheral blood, sampled on day 0 of AZD1222 vaccination. The receptors here all came from an adult in good health.

Many counts were recorded for this clone. This chain connects TRBV2 to TRBJ2-1; possibly TRBD2 for D (7 bases). The CDR3 loop spans 15 amino acids. Germline loops: CDR1 SNHLY, CDR2 FYNNEI. Trimming took off 7 bases at V and 4 bases at J, with 17 bases between the two ends. This CDR3 is CASISGGLLYNEQFF. DNA for the CDR3: TGTGCCAGCATCTCGGGGGGCCTCCTTTACAATGAGCAGTTCTTC.

The V call is TRBV19, the J call TRBJ1-2; 11 bases are shared with TRBD1. Germline CDR1 LNHDA, CDR2 SQIVND (reference sequence). CDR3 length: 14 residues. J gave up 4 bases and V 7 bases, and 5 bases lay outside the gene matches. The CDR3 sequence is CASTRTGGSYGYTF. In DNA, the CDR3 is TGTGCCAGTACCCGGACAGGGGGCAGCTATGGCTACACCTTC.

The chain combines TRBV28 with TRBJ1-1; D not resolved. The germline gives CDR1 MDHEN, CDR2 SYDVKM. The CDR3 is made up of 14 amino acids. V gave up 1 base and J gave up 3 bases, with 9 bases separating them. The CDR3 nucleotides are TGTGCCAGCAGTTTATCCGCCAGATACACTGAAGCTTTCTTT. Its protein product is CASSLSARYTEAFF.

Only one count was recorded for this clone. The chain carries TRBV5-5 and TRBJ1-2; D ambiguous. The V end lost 6 bases, the J end lost 4 bases, and 10 bases lay between the germline ends. CDR1 SGHKS and CDR2 YYEKEE come from the germline V gene (reference sequence). The length of the CDR3 is 12 residues. CDR3 sequence reads: CASMNPAYGYTF. Written as DNA, the CDR3 is TGTGCCAGCATGAACCCGGCCTATGGCTACACCTTC.

The chain has TRBV7-2 and TRBJ2-2; D unclear. Germline lookup yields CDR1 SGHTA and CDR2 FQGNSA. The CDR3 spans 16 residues. V was clipped by 4 bases and J by 5 bases, with 17 bases between them. CDR3 sequence reads: CASSYSTGRKTGELFF. The DNA for the CDR3 is TGTGCCAGCAGCTACTCCACCGGACGTAAGACCGGGGAGCTGTTTTTT.

A single count supports this clone. The V gene is TRBV24-1, the J gene TRBJ1-1; D is possibly TRBD1 (6 bases). Trimming left V 3 bases short and J 1 base short, with 11 bases between. There are 15 residues in the CDR3. Per the germline V gene, CDR1 is KGHDR and CDR2 is SFDVKD. CDR3 sequence (DNA): TGTGCCACCAGTGATGCGCAGGGGAAGAACACTGAAGCTTTCTTT. Protein product: CATSDAQGKNTEAFF.

The CDR3 DNA follows: TGTGCCAGCAGCTTACCCCCCCGGGCTAGAGTCTCAGATACGCAGTATTTT. Amino acid sequence: CASSLPPRARVSDTQYF. The rearrangement uses TRBV7-2 and TRBJ2-3; D is ambiguous. The V end was cut by 2 bases, the J end by 4 bases, with 19 bases between. Germline V gene data show CDR1 as SGHTA and CDR2 as FQGNSA. CDR3 size: 17 residues. Complete variable domain (other parts from reference TRBV7-2 and TRBJ2-3): GAGVSQSPSNKVTEKGKDVELRCDPISGHTALYWYRQSLGQGLEFLIYFQGNSAPDKSGLPSDRFSAERTGGSVSTLTIQRTQQEDSAVYLCASSLPPRARVSDTQYFGPGTRLTVL.

This clone was observed a single time. The rearrangement joins TRBV19 to TRBJ1-1; D remains unclear. Germline CDR1 is LNHDA and CDR2 is SQIVND (reference sequence). The CDR3 consists of 15 residues. The V and J ends lost 3 bases and 3 bases respectively, with 14 bases between them. CDR3 coding DNA: TGTGCCAGTAGTATCCTTTCCCAGACCCACACTGAAGCTTTCTTT. Translated, it gives CASSILSQTHTEAFF.

This clone was detected once. V usage is TRBV4-1 and J usage is TRBJ1-1, with a possible D match to TRBD1 (5 bases). The CDR3 is 17 residues long. Trimming left V 0 bases short and J 1 base short, with 15 bases between. Germline V gene sequence: CDR1 MGHRA, CDR2 YSYEKL. CDR3 loop: CASSQEKKGLGNTEAFF. CDR3 in DNA: TGCGCCAGCAGCCAAGAGAAGAAGGGGCTGGGGAACACTGAAGCTTTCTTT.

CDR3 bases: TGTGCCAGCAGACTAATGGCTAGCGGCAACCTCTACGAGCAGTACTTC. This codes for CASRLMASGNLYEQYF. V gene TRBV13 combines with J gene TRBJ2-7, with 7 bases matching TRBD2. This CDR3 has 16 amino acids. J lost 3 bases, V lost 6 bases, and 14 bases had no gene match. Germline V gives CDR1 PRHDT, CDR2 FYEKMQ (reference sequence).

The chain carries TRBV7-9 and TRBJ2-4; a possible D gene is TRBD2 (6 bases). Trimming cost V 6 bases and J 8 bases, with 23 bases left between them. This CDR3 comprises 16 residues. The germline V gene encodes CDR1 SEHNR and CDR2 FQNEAQ (reference sequence). Here the CDR3 DNA reads TGTGCCAGCAGTCCTCACGGGGGACGGGTTAGTGACATTCAGTACTTC. Its translation is CASSPHGGRVSDIQYF.

The chain couples TRBV3-1 (or the pseudogene TRBV3-2) to TRBJ1-3; no firm D call. There are 16 residues in the CDR3. Looked up from germline, CDR1 is LGHDT and CDR2 is YNNKEL (reference sequence). Trimming shortened V by 2 bases and J by 0 bases, and 11 bases separated the two germline ends. The CDR3 region has the DNA TGTGCCAGCAGCCAACAAACTGCTATCTCTGGAAACACCATATATTTT. Protein: CASSQQTAISGNTIYF.

This clone was observed a few times. This chain connects TRBV5-1 to TRBJ1-2; D not certain. CDR3 size: 12 residues. Trimming cost V 5 bases and J 10 bases, with 15 bases left between them. CDR1 is SGHRS and CDR2 is YFSETQ in the germline V gene. The CDR3 here is CASRWGELAYTF. CDR3 sequence (DNA): TGCGCCAGCAGATGGGGAGAACTTGCCTACACCTTC. The whole variable domain, filled in from reference TRBV5-1 and TRBJ1-2, reads KAGVTQTPRYLIKTRGQQVTLSCSPISGHRSVSWYQQTPGQGLQFLFEYFSETQRNKGNFPGRFSGRQFSNSRSEMNVSTLELGDSALYLCASRWGELAYTFGSGTRLTVV.

The V call is TRBV30, the J call TRBJ1-1; D gene ambiguous. The CDR3 spans 11 residues. The ends were cut back, 4 bases at V and 6 bases at J, with 9 bases in the middle. The germline V gene has CDR1 GTSNPN and CDR2 SVGIG (reference sequence). The DNA of the CDR3 is TGTGCCTGGAAGAAGCAGTCTGAAGCTTTCTTT. Protein sequence: CAWKKQSEAFF. Full variable domain (rest looked up from reference TRBV30 and TRBJ1-1): SQTIHQWPATLVQPVGSPLSLECTVEGTSNPNLYWYRQAAGRGLQLLFYSVGIGQISSEVPQNLSASRPQDRQFILSSKKLLLSDSGFYLCAWKKQSEAFFGQGTRLTVV.

The chain links TRBV10-3 to TRBJ2-2; 9 bases align to TRBD1. The V gene's germline CDR1 is ENHRY and CDR2 SYGVKD. This CDR3 comprises 16 residues. Trimming at V came to 3 bases and at J to 3 bases, leaving 5 bases not matched to a gene. In nucleotides, the CDR3 is TGTGCCATCAGTGATCTCTGGACAGGGGACACCGGGGAGCTGTTTTTT. As protein: CAISDLWTGDTGELFF.

Written as DNA, the CDR3 is TGTGCCAGCAGTAAGAGCGTTGGGGAAGTGAATGAGCAGTTCTTC. Residues: CASSKSVGEVNEQFF. The genes are TRBV11-3 and TRBJ2-1; no clear D. This CDR3 contains 15 residues. Between the trimmed V and J ends, which lost 6 bases and 7 bases, there was a span of 19 bases. CDR1 is SGHNT and CDR2 is YENEEA in the germline V gene.

This sequence joins TRBV7-2 and TRBJ2-6; no clear D. Germline-derived CDR1 and CDR2 are SGHTA and FQGNSA. V was clipped by 1 base and J by 2 bases, with 9 bases between them. This CDR3 spans 16 amino acids. The CDR3 bases are TGTGCCAGCAGCTTAGTAGGTACTCCTGGGGCCAACGTCCTGACTTTC. Protein: CASSLVGTPGANVLTF.

V usage is TRBV7-2 and J usage is TRBJ1-2; maybe TRBD1 (6 bases). Trimming removed 7 bases at V and 4 bases at J, with 13 bases between. Germline V lookup: CDR1 SGHTA, CDR2 FQGNSA. The CDR3 covers 13 residues. The CDR3 loop reads CASNDRTSYGYTF. The CDR3 nucleotides read TGTGCCAGCAACGACAGGACGAGCTATGGCTACACCTTC.

The chain couples TRBV5-8 to TRBJ1-5; 7 bases agree with TRBD1. Germline lookup yields CDR1 SGHTS and CDR2 YDEGEE. V lost 3 bases and J lost 3; bases outside the gene matches: 3. This CDR3 has 14 amino acids. The CDR3 here is CASSSDRFNQPQHF. CDR3 DNA sequence: TGTGCCAGCAGCTCGGACAGGTTCAATCAGCCCCAGCATTTT.

This chain uses TRBV28 with TRBJ1-2; D not resolved. V was clipped by 2 bases and J by 1 base, with 14 bases between them. Germline loops: CDR1 MDHEN, CDR2 SYDVKM. This CDR3 has 16 residues. Here the CDR3 reads CASSLQAALINYGYTF. CDR3 DNA sequence: TGTGCCAGCAGTTTACAGGCAGCGCTCATTAACTATGGCTACACCTTC.

The chain joins TRBV28 to TRBJ2-5; D tentatively reads TRBD1 or TRBD2 (5 bases each). The CDR3 is made up of 16 amino acids. Germline values: CDR1 MDHEN, CDR2 SYDVKM. Trimming took off 5 bases at V and 2 bases at J, with 18 bases between the two ends. Here the CDR3 reads CASSLHPAGAQETQYF. DNA for the CDR3: TGTGCCAGCAGTCTTCACCCCGCCGGGGCTCAAGAGACCCAGTACTTC.

This chain joins TRBV19 and TRBJ2-7, with D possibly matching TRBD2 (6 bases). Germline V gene data show CDR1 as LNHDA and CDR2 as SQIVND (reference sequence). V was pared by 2 bases and J by 2 bases, with 13 bases between. The CDR3 covers 15 residues. In DNA, the CDR3 is TGTGCCAGTAGTATAACCCCGGGACTGCCCTACGAGCAGTACTTC. It is translated as CASSITPGLPYEQYF. The variable domain in full, with the rest retrieved from reference TRBV19 and TRBJ2-7, is DGGITQSPKYLFRKEGQNVTLSCEQNLNHDAMYWYRQDPGQGLRLIYYSQIVNDFQKGDIAEGYSVSREKKESFPLTVTSAQKNPTAFYLCASSITPGLPYEQYFGPGTRLTVT.

The chain is built from TRBV7-2 and TRBJ2-1, with D tentatively TRBD2 (7 bases). The length of the CDR3 is 15 residues. Germline V gives CDR1 SGHTA, CDR2 FQGNSA. V was shortened by 4 bases and J by 9 bases, with 19 bases between the two germline ends. The DNA for the CDR3 is TGTGCCAGCAGCTCCCGGACTAGGGGGGAGGGTGAGCAGTTCTTC. Its protein is CASSSRTRGEGEQFF.

This chain uses TRBV2 with TRBJ1-2; tentatively, D is TRBD1 (5 bases). The CDR3 spans 15 residues. The germline V and J ends were trimmed by 6 bases and 0 bases, with 14 bases remaining between them. CDR1 SNHLY and CDR2 FYNNEI come from the germline V gene. CDR3 DNA sequence: TGTGCCAGCAGGGAACAGGCCCTACCTAACTATGGCTACACCTTC. Encoded protein: CASREQALPNYGYTF. Variable domain in full (rest from reference TRBV2 and TRBJ1-2): EPEVTQTPSHQVTQMGQEVILRCVPISNHLYFYWYRQILGQKVEFLVSFYNNEISEKSEIFDDQFSVERPDGSNFTLKIRSTKLEDSAMYFCASREQALPNYGYTFGSGTRLTVV.

The chain couples TRBV14 to TRBJ1-4; D might be TRBD1 (6 bases). CDR3 length: 15 amino acids. Germline V gene data show CDR1 as SGHDN and CDR2 as FVKESK. Trimming took 5 bases from V and 0 from J, leaving 10 bases between them. The CDR3 loop reads CASSSDRSTNEKLFF. The CDR3 DNA is TGTGCCAGCAGCTCGGACAGATCAACTAATGAAAAACTGTTTTTT.

The chain is built from TRBV15 and TRBJ1-1; D not resolved. V was shortened by 0 bases and J by 1 base, with 6 bases between the two germline ends. The CDR3 spans 14 residues. In germline, CDR1 is LNHNV, CDR2 YYDKDF (reference sequence). The CDR3 DNA reads as TGTGCCACCAGCAGAGAGTGGGGGAACACTGAAGCTTTCTTT. Residues: CATSREWGNTEAFF.

V and J are TRBV10-3 and TRBJ1-2, with a possible D match to TRBD1 (5 bases). The CDR3 totals 15 residues. Germline lookup yields CDR1 ENHRY and CDR2 SYGVKD. V lost 5 bases and J 8 bases, leaving 21 bases between the germline ends. The CDR3: CAISPEQAPPFGYTF. DNA for the CDR3: TGTGCCATCAGTCCAGAACAGGCCCCGCCGTTCGGCTACACCTTC.

In DNA form, the CDR3 reads TGTGCCAGCAGCTACCCGGGACTAGCGGGATCCTACGAGCAGTACTTC. Its translation is CASSYPGLAGSYEQYF. The chain joins TRBV7-9 to TRBJ2-7; 13 nucleotides line up with TRBD2. The ends lost 4 bases at V and 1 base at J; junction bases unmatched: 4. This CDR3 has 16 residues. Germline V CDR1 and CDR2: SEHNR, FQNEAQ (reference sequence).

V and J are TRBV10-3 and TRBJ1-5, with TRBD1 matching over 7 bases. The V segment lost 10 bases and the J segment 0 bases; nucleotides outside the gene matches: 6. Germline lookup yields CDR1 ENHRY and CDR2 SYGVKD. This CDR3 has 14 amino acids. CDR3 coding DNA: TGTGCCACCGACACAGGGGATAGCAATCAGCCCCAGCATTTT. Translated: CATDTGDSNQPQHF.

This clone was observed a handful of times. The genes are TRBV19 and TRBJ2-5, with 8 bases identical to TRBD2. The CDR3 is 13 amino acids. The V gene end was trimmed by 9 bases and the J gene end by 2 bases; junction bases not matched to a gene: 5. Per germline, CDR1 LNHDA and CDR2 SQIVND (reference sequence). CDR3 sequence reads: CASSAGAQETQYF. In DNA form, the CDR3 reads TGTGCCAGCTCAGCGGGGGCTCAAGAGACCCAGTACTTC.

This sequence joins TRBV6-2 or TRBV6-3 and TRBJ1-2, with D possibly being TRBD1 (6 bases). This CDR3 is 11 amino acids long. Germline loops: CDR1 MNHEY, CDR2 SVGEGT. V lost 7 bases and J lost 6, with 9 bases in between. The DNA for the CDR3 is TGTGCCAGCACCCCAGGGGATGGCTACACCTTC. It yields the protein CASTPGDGYTF.